What follows are 32 T cell receptor beta chains derived from one specimen sequenced in a study of PD-L1 blockade in urothelial cancer. Specified time point: pretreatment peripheral blood. Clones were sequenced by immunoSEQ multiplex PCR, and TCRdb holds only the in-frame ones, with some missing. The table includes more than 55,000 clones, roughly four fifths detected once. The sequencing used PBMCs, collected around atezolizumab (anti-PD-L1) treatment. The source of these receptors is a man aged 65 to 79 with urothelial cancer.

The rearrangement joins TRBV15 to TRBJ2-7; TRBD1 matches 7 bases. CDR3 length equals 13 residues. Germline lookup yields CDR1 LNHNV and CDR2 YYDKDF (reference sequence). After removal of 0 bases from V and 7 bases from J, the junction contained 3 bases not matched to a gene. The CDR3 sequence: CATSRDYRGEQYF. Written as DNA, the CDR3 is TGTGCCACCAGCAGAGATTACAGGGGTGAGCAGTACTTC. The full variable domain, in which reference TRBV15 and TRBJ2-7 provide the parts outside the CDR3, is DAMVIQNPRYQVTQFGKPVTLSCSQTLNHNVMYWYQQKSSQAPKLLFHYYDKDFNNEADTPDNFQSRRPNTSFCFLDIRSPGLGDTAMYLCATSRDYRGEQYFGPGTRLTVT.

The J gene is TRBJ1-5, the V gene TRBV7-2; a possible D gene is TRBD1 (5 bases). The V gene lost 2 bases and the J gene lost 0 bases, with 20 bases spanning the gap. Germline assignment: CDR1 SGHTA and CDR2 FQGNSA. The CDR3 loop spans 19 amino acids. The CDR3 DNA is TGTGCCAGCAGCTTACTCACCGGGGGGGAGCCCTATAGCAATCAGCCCCAGCATTTT. Translated: CASSLLTGGEPYSNQPQHF.

CDR3 DNA sequence: TGCGCCAGCAGCCCCCATGGGACTAGCGGGAAGTTTTTGGATGAGCAGTTCTTC. Translated, it gives CASSPHGTSGKFLDEQFF. This chain links TRBV4-1 with TRBJ2-1, with 13 bases lining up with TRBD2. The trim removed 4 bases at V and 8 bases at J, leaving 14 bases unmatched. Germline V gene sequence: CDR1 MGHRA, CDR2 YSYEKL. The CDR3 is 18 residues long.

The V call is TRBV30, the J call TRBJ2-1, with D hard to call. The CDR3 length is 12 residues. Trimming pared 0 bases from V and 7 bases from J, leaving 7 bases between. Germline V gives CDR1 GTSNPN, CDR2 SVGIG (reference sequence). CDR3 residues: CAWSVLRNEQFF. The CDR3 bases are TGTGCCTGGAGTGTACTCCGTAATGAGCAGTTCTTC.

The chain combines TRBV11-3 with TRBJ2-7; 8 bases agree with TRBD2. This CDR3 contains 15 residues. V trimming: 4 bases; J trimming: 2 bases; junction bases outside the gene matches: 7. Germline CDR1 SGHNT, CDR2 YENEEA. The chain's CDR3 is CASSSRGGLAYEQYF. For the CDR3, the DNA is TGTGCCAGCAGCTCCCGCGGGGGGTTGGCCTACGAGCAGTACTTC.

By share, this clone counts as medium-sized. This sequence joins TRBV27 and TRBJ1-5; weak D call: TRBD1 (6 bases). V lost 4 bases and J lost 4, with 8 bases in between. The CDR3 runs 13 residues. Germline CDR1 is MNHEY and CDR2 is SMNVEV (reference sequence). The CDR3 is CASSYRENQPQHF. The DNA of the CDR3 is TGTGCCAGCAGTTACAGGGAGAATCAGCCCCAGCATTTT.

This sequence joins TRBV7-6 and TRBJ2-1; D uncertain. This CDR3 is built from 17 residues. The V gene lost 5 bases and the J gene lost 2 bases, with 19 bases spanning the gap. CDR1 and CDR2 from the germline V gene are SGHVS and FNYEAQ. The CDR3: CASSLEGLASAYNEQFF. Here the CDR3 DNA reads TGTGCCAGCAGCCTAGAAGGTTTAGCCTCTGCCTACAATGAGCAGTTCTTC. Full variable domain (outside the CDR3, taken from reference TRBV7-6 and TRBJ2-1): GAGVSQSPRYKVTKRGQDVALRCDPISGHVSLYWYRQALGQGPEFLTYFNYEAQQDKSGLPNDRFSAERPEGSISTLTIQRTEQRDSAMYRCASSLEGLASAYNEQFFGPGTRLTVL.

The gene calls are TRBV5-6 and TRBJ2-2; D is unresolved. Germline V gene sequence: CDR1 SGHDT, CDR2 YYEEEE. This CDR3 has 16 amino acids. Trimming cost V 1 base and J 5 bases, with 15 bases left between them. The CDR3 sequence is CASSLFTFFGTGELFF. In DNA, the CDR3 is TGTGCCAGCAGCTTGTTTACGTTCTTCGGGACCGGGGAGCTGTTTTTT. The full variable domain, with the rest looked up from reference TRBV5-6 and TRBJ2-2, is DAGVTQSPTHLIKTRGQQVTLRCSPKSGHDTVSWYQQALGQGPQFIFQYYEEEERQRGNFPDRFSGHQFPNYSSELNVNALLLGDSALYLCASSLFTFFGTGELFFGEGSRLTVL.

The V gene is TRBV19, the J gene TRBJ2-5; TRBD2 might be the D (6 bases). V lost 3 bases, J lost 7 bases, and 15 bases lay in between. The length of the CDR3 is 14 residues. Germline lookup yields CDR1 LNHDA and CDR2 SQIVND (reference sequence). The CDR3 spells CASSIRGTQATQYF. CDR3 nucleotide sequence: TGTGCCAGTAGTATTCGGGGGACCCAGGCGACCCAGTACTTC.

This clone was counted a single time. V is TRBV5-4 and J is TRBJ2-3; D is ambiguous. CDR3 size: 14 residues. Germline V lookup: CDR1 SGHNT, CDR2 YYREEE (reference sequence). The V end was cut by 1 base, the J end by 2 bases, with 8 bases between. CDR3 DNA sequence: TGTGCCAGCAGCTTGACCGACTTCACAGATACGCAGTATTTT. Amino acid sequence: CASSLTDFTDTQYF. Full variable domain (outside the CDR3, taken from reference TRBV5-4 and TRBJ2-3): ETGVTQSPTHLIKTRGQQVTLRCSSQSGHNTVSWYQQALGQGPQFIFQYYREEENGRGNFPPRFSGLQFPNYSSELNVNALELDDSALYLCASSLTDFTDTQYFGPGTRLTVL.

The chain couples TRBV13 to TRBJ2-7; the match to TRBD2 covers 8 bases. Germline CDR1 PRHDT, CDR2 FYEKMQ (reference sequence). This CDR3 is 13 amino acids long. The V segment lost 5 bases and the J segment 3 bases; nucleotides outside the gene matches: 3. CDR3 sequence (DNA): TGTGCCAGCAGCCTGAGCGGGAGCTACGAGCAGTACTTC. Translation: CASSLSGSYEQYF.

The table lists this clone with a few counts. The chain carries TRBV6-1 and TRBJ2-2; no definite D call. From germline, CDR1 is MNHNS and CDR2 SASEGT. Trimming removed 9 bases from V and 0 bases from J, with 11 bases in between. The CDR3 runs to 14 residues. CDR3 sequence (DNA): TGTGCCAGTATTTACACCCCGAACACCGGGGAGCTGTTTTTT. Its protein is CASIYTPNTGELFF.

The chain uses TRBV7-9 and TRBJ1-4, with TRBD1 matching over 8 bases. Per the germline V gene, CDR1 is SEHNR and CDR2 is FQNEAQ (reference sequence). The V gene end was trimmed by 5 bases and the J gene end by 7 bases; junction bases not matched to a gene: 9. The CDR3 has 15 amino acids. The CDR3 coding sequence is TGTGCCAGCAGCCCCGGACAGGGAGCCCCTGAAAAACTGTTTTTT. Its translation is CASSPGQGAPEKLFF. The entire variable domain, with the rest obtained from reference TRBV7-9 and TRBJ1-4, is as follows: DTGVSQNPRHKITKRGQNVTFRCDPISEHNRLYWYRQTLGQGPEFLTYFQNEAQLEKSRLLSDRFSAERPKGSFSTLEIQRTEQGDSAMYLCASSPGQGAPEKLFFGSGTQLSVL.

The chain employs TRBV5-6 and TRBJ2-1, with 8 bases identical to TRBD2. V gave up 5 bases and J gave up 7 bases; unmatched junction bases: 17. CDR3 length: 17 amino acids. Germline CDR1 is SGHDT and CDR2 is YYEEEE. DNA of the CDR3: TGTGCCAGCAGTTTGAGCACTAGCGGTATTCTGTCAAATGAGCAGTTCTTC. This codes for CASSLSTSGILSNEQFF.

The rearrangement links TRBV18 to TRBJ1-1; TRBD1 matches 7 bases. The CDR3 contains 15 residues. Trimming cost V 1 base and J 3 bases; bases outside gene matches: 5. From germline, CDR1 is KGHSH and CDR2 LQKENI. CDR3 region: CASSPQGALDTEAFF. DNA for the CDR3: TGTGCCAGCTCACCACAGGGGGCCCTGGACACTGAAGCTTTCTTT. Full variable domain (missing parts from reference TRBV18 and TRBJ1-1): NAGVMQNPRHLVRRRGQEARLRCSPMKGHSHVYWYRQLPEEGLKFMVYLQKENIIDESGMPKERFSAEFPKEGPSILRIQQVVRGDSAAYFCASSPQGALDTEAFFGQGTRLTVV.

Points on this clone: One junction end disagrees with the germline gene, perhaps due to a read error. The chain combines TRBV10-3 with TRBJ1-2, with D perhaps TRBD1 (5 bases). The CDR3 totals 17 residues. The germline V gene has CDR1 ENHRY and CDR2 SYGVKD. The CDR3 region has the DNA TGTGCCATCAGTCCCTCCGGGTTAAATGGGGGGACCTATGGCCACACCTTC. This translates into CAISPSGLNGGTYGHTF.

This clone has only one observation. The rearrangement links TRBV25-1 to TRBJ2-3, with 8 bases that match TRBD1. V lost 10 bases, J lost 5 bases, and 11 bases stayed unmatched. From germline, CDR1 is MGHDK and CDR2 SYGVNS. The CDR3 spans 14 residues. This chain's CDR3 is CATEDRGVRDTQYF. In DNA form, the CDR3 reads TGTGCCACCGAAGACAGGGGTGTTCGAGATACGCAGTATTTT.

The V and J genes are TRBV5-1 and TRBJ2-1, with 7 bases that match TRBD1. CDR1 SGHRS and CDR2 YFSETQ come from the germline V gene. The CDR3 totals 16 residues. J was trimmed by 2 bases and V by 2 bases; bases with no gene match: 7. The chain's CDR3 is CASSFRPDRAYNEQFF. In DNA, the CDR3 is TGCGCCAGCAGCTTCCGACCAGACAGGGCCTACAATGAGCAGTTCTTC. The full variable domain, its missing parts supplied by reference TRBV5-1 and TRBJ2-1, is KAGVTQTPRYLIKTRGQQVTLSCSPISGHRSVSWYQQTPGQGLQFLFEYFSETQRNKGNFPGRFSGRQFSNSRSEMNVSTLELGDSALYLCASSFRPDRAYNEQFFGPGTRLTVL.

The V and J genes are TRBV5-1 and TRBJ2-2; D might be TRBD1 (6 bases). The CDR3 loop spans 14 amino acids. From germline, CDR1 is SGHRS and CDR2 YFSETQ. Trimming left V 4 bases short and J 6 bases short, with 13 bases between. The CDR3, as DNA: TGCGCCAGCAGCGTGAATACAGGGCCCGGGGAGCTGTTTTTT. This gives the protein CASSVNTGPGELFF. The variable domain in full, completed from reference TRBV5-1 and TRBJ2-2, reads KAGVTQTPRYLIKTRGQQVTLSCSPISGHRSVSWYQQTPGQGLQFLFEYFSETQRNKGNFPGRFSGRQFSNSRSEMNVSTLELGDSALYLCASSVNTGPGELFFGEGSRLTVL.

This clone is classed as medium-sized (0.01 to 0.1%). The chain links TRBV27 to TRBJ2-7; unclear D gene. There are 14 residues in the CDR3. Germline assignment: CDR1 MNHEY and CDR2 SMNVEV (reference sequence). V was shortened by 8 bases and J by 7 bases, with 21 bases between the two germline ends. The CDR3 region has the DNA TGTGCCAGCTCCCGAGAGGATCGGTGGTGGGAGCAGTACTTC. It specifies CASSREDRWWEQYF.

This chain connects TRBV28 to TRBJ2-7; 11 bases fit TRBD2. The CDR3 length is 16 residues. Looked up from germline, CDR1 is MDHEN and CDR2 is SYDVKM. Trimming cost V 4 bases and J 6 bases; bases outside gene matches: 11. CDR3 region: CASSSFSGRAAFEQYF. For the CDR3, the DNA is TGTGCCAGCAGTTCCTTTAGCGGGAGGGCCGCATTCGAGCAGTACTTC.

The V gene is TRBV7-7, the J gene TRBJ2-5; the D is unclear. The germline gives CDR1 SSHAT, CDR2 FNYEAQ (reference sequence). V was shortened by 5 bases and J by 0 bases, with 7 bases between the two germline ends. CDR3 length equals 13 residues. The CDR3 DNA follows: TGTGCCAGCAGCCAGATTTACCAAGAGACCCAGTACTTC. Translating it yields CASSQIYQETQYF.

The V gene is TRBV6-5, the J gene TRBJ1-5, with a weak D call TRBD1 (5 bases). Per the germline V gene, CDR1 is MNHEY and CDR2 is SVGAGI. V gave up 2 bases and J gave up 4 bases, with 12 bases separating them. The CDR3 has 15 residues. The chain's CDR3 is CASSYGRGANQPQHF. The CDR3 DNA follows: TGTGCCAGCAGTTACGGAAGGGGCGCTAATCAGCCCCAGCATTTT.

This clone was observed a single time. The V and J genes are TRBV5-5 and TRBJ2-5, with a tentative D call TRBD1 (5 bases). The CDR3 loop spans 15 amino acids. Trimming took off 0 bases at V and 1 base at J, with 10 bases between the two ends. Germline V gene data show CDR1 as SGHKS and CDR2 as YYEKEE (reference sequence). CDR3 residues: CASSLAPQAQETQYF. The CDR3 DNA reads TGTGCCAGCAGCTTGGCCCCACAGGCCCAAGAGACCCAGTACTTC.

The chain carries TRBV19 and TRBJ1-3; D is unclear. The CDR3 extends over 12 amino acids. From germline, CDR1 is LNHDA and CDR2 SQIVND (reference sequence). The V gene lost 7 bases and the J gene lost 7 bases, with 11 bases spanning the gap. The CDR3: CASTTKRNTIYF. DNA for the CDR3: TGTGCCAGTACCACGAAGAGGAACACCATATATTTT. The entire variable domain, with the rest obtained from reference TRBV19 and TRBJ1-3, is as follows: DGGITQSPKYLFRKEGQNVTLSCEQNLNHDAMYWYRQDPGQGLRLIYYSQIVNDFQKGDIAEGYSVSREKKESFPLTVTSAQKNPTAFYLCASTTKRNTIYFGEGSWLTVV.

V is TRBV11-1 and J is TRBJ2-1; TRBD2 aligns across 9 bases. The CDR3 runs to 16 residues. In germline, CDR1 is SGHAT, CDR2 FQDESV (reference sequence). J lost 4 bases, V lost 2 bases, and 6 bases had no gene match. CDR3 protein: CASSLKSGRPYNEQFF. The CDR3 coding sequence is TGTGCCAGCAGCTTAAAGAGCGGGAGGCCATACAATGAGCAGTTCTTC.

The chain combines TRBV18 with TRBJ1-4; 8 nucleotides line up with TRBD1. Germline V lookup: CDR1 KGHSH, CDR2 LQKENI. This CDR3 is 16 amino acids long. J gave up 4 bases and V 5 bases, and 9 bases lay outside the gene matches. The CDR3, as DNA: TGTGCCAGCTCAGCCCCTATTGACAGGGGTAATGAAAAACTGTTTTTT. Translation: CASSAPIDRGNEKLFF.

The chain links TRBV19 to TRBJ2-2; possible D gene TRBD2, 6 bases. The V gene lost 5 bases and the J gene lost 3 bases, with 16 bases spanning the gap. CDR3 length equals 16 residues. Germline V gene lookup returns CDR1 LNHDA and CDR2 SQIVND (reference sequence). The CDR3 DNA follows: TGTGCCAGTAGTCCCGCCGGGAGTACCTACACCGGGGAGCTGTTTTTT. Its translation is CASSPAGSTYTGELFF.

This chain uses TRBV27 with TRBJ1-1; D perhaps matches TRBD1 (6 bases). The CDR3 totals 15 residues. Deletions cut 5 bases from V and 11 bases from J, with 24 bases between. CDR1 and CDR2 from the germline V gene are MNHEY and SMNVEV (reference sequence). The CDR3 here is CASSLRDNAFVGAFF. DNA for the CDR3: TGTGCCAGCAGTCTCCGGGACAACGCCTTCGTAGGCGCTTTCTTT.

V usage is TRBV5-4 and J usage is TRBJ2-5; 8 positions agree with TRBD2. Matching the DNA end better, TRBJ2-7 makes the J call doubtful. Germline V gives CDR1 SGHNT, CDR2 YYREEE (reference sequence). There are 14 residues in the CDR3. DNA for the CDR3: TGTGCCAGCAGCTTGGCCGGGGGGGCCTACGAGCAGTACTTC. Its protein is CASSLAGGAYEQYF.

This clone is a singleton in its sample. This chain connects TRBV4-1 to TRBJ2-3, with a possible D match to TRBD2 (6 bases). V lost 1 base and J lost 6, with 11 bases in between. Germline V gene data show CDR1 as MGHRA and CDR2 as YSYEKL. The CDR3 consists of 14 residues. The CDR3 nucleotides are TGCGCCAGCAGCCAAGGTTGGAGGGCCGATACGCAGTATTTT. The encoded protein is CASSQGWRADTQYF.

This clone was recorded only once. V is TRBV5-4 and J is TRBJ2-1; 9 nucleotides match TRBD1. From germline, CDR1 is SGHNT and CDR2 YYREEE (reference sequence). V lost 0 bases to trimming and J lost 9 bases; unmatched junction nucleotides: 7. This CDR3 has 15 residues. The CDR3 is CASSLATGTGIEQFF. Written as DNA, the CDR3 is TGTGCCAGCAGCTTGGCCACCGGGACAGGGATTGAGCAGTTCTTC.